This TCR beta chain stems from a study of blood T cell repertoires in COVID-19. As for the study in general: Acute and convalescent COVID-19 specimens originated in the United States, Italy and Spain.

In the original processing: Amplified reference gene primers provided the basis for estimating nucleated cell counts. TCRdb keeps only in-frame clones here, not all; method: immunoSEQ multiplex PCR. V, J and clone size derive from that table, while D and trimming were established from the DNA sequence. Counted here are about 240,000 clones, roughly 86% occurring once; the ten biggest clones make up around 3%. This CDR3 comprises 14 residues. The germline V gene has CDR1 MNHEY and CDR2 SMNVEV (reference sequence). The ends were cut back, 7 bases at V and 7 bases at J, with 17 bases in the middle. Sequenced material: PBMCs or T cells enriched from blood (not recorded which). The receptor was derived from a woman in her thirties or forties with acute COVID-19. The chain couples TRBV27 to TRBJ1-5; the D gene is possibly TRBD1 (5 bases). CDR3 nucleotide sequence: TGTGCCAGCACCCGCACAGGAACTGGACAGCCCCAGCATTTT. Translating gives CASTRTGTGQPQHF.